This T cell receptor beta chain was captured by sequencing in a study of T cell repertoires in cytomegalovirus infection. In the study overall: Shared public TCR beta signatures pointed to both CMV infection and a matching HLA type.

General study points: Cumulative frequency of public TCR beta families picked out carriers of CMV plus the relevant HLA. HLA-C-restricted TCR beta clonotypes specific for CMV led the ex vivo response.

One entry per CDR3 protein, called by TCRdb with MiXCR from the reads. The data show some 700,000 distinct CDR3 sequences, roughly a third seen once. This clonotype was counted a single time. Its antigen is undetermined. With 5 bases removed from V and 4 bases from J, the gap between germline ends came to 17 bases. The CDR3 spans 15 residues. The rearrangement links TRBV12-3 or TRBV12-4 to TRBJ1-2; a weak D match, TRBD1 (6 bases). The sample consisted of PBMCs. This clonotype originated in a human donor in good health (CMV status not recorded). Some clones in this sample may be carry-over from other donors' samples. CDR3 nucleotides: TGTGCCAGCAGTCGGACAGAAACCTATATCTATGGCTACACCTTC. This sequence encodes CASSRTETYIYGYTF.